Listed here is a single TCR beta chain. Antigen specificity is unknown. The sample comes from a study of cytomegalovirus exposure and HLA in healthy donors. Study outcomes and limitations: With DRB1 most and HLA-C fewest, TCR association rates differed between HLA loci in a later analysis. Prior analysis indicated that the majority of TCR beta V segments exhibited productivity approximately 87% or approximately 30% of the time.

The PCR had 60 Vbeta and 13 Jbeta primers. This table comes from immunoSEQ multiplex PCR, and its TCRdb copy is limited to in-frame clones, with some not included. The sample holds 25,000 to 30,000 clones. CDR1 is SGHTA, CDR2 FQGNSA, per germline. Trimming cost V 5 bases and J 6 bases; bases outside gene matches: 12. This CDR3 contains 17 residues. The receptor comes from a young man in good health and CMV-seronegative. Sequences were obtained from PBMCs. The rearrangement joins TRBV7-2 to TRBJ1-4, with 10 bases lining up with TRBD1. Here the CDR3 reads CASSLLPFGTGDEKLFF. The CDR3 region has the DNA TGTGCCAGCAGCCTCCTCCCTTTTGGGACAGGGGATGAAAAACTGTTTTTT.